This record looks at one T cell receptor (beta chain) sequence and its context. The antigen remains undetermined. The sample is drawn from a study of tumor and adjacent non-tumor tissue in lung cancer. Study-level background: On average, productive TCRbeta reads reached about 4 million per sample. Whole-study results and caveats: Normal lung showed higher cumulative top 100 clone frequency than tumor. Compared with tumor, normal lung showed significantly lower TCR diversity. Tumor TCR diversity, when higher, was linked to shorter survival.

No cell sorting was done before RNA was extracted from the tissue. Distant lung tissue was collected more than 3 cm away from the tumor edge. A modified ARM-PCR protocol with three rounds of nested PCR amplified TCRbeta. TCRdb re-analysed the multiplex PCR reads in MiXCR, keeping a single row per CDR3 protein. This sample has 45,000 or so distinct CDR3 sequences, with roughly three fifths found just once. J was trimmed by 10 bases and V by 1 base; bases with no gene match: 10. The CDR3 has 14 amino acids. Germline assignment: CDR1 SQVTM and CDR2 ANQGSEA. The sequence came from a woman in her forties with non-small cell lung cancer. The sample was distant non-tumor lung tissue. This sequence joins TRBV29-1 and TRBJ2-1; 7 nucleotides agree with TRBD2. The chain's CDR3 is CSVEAVTGRGEQFF. The CDR3 nucleotides are TGCAGCGTTGAAGCGGTAACGGGGAGGGGCGAGCAGTTCTTC.